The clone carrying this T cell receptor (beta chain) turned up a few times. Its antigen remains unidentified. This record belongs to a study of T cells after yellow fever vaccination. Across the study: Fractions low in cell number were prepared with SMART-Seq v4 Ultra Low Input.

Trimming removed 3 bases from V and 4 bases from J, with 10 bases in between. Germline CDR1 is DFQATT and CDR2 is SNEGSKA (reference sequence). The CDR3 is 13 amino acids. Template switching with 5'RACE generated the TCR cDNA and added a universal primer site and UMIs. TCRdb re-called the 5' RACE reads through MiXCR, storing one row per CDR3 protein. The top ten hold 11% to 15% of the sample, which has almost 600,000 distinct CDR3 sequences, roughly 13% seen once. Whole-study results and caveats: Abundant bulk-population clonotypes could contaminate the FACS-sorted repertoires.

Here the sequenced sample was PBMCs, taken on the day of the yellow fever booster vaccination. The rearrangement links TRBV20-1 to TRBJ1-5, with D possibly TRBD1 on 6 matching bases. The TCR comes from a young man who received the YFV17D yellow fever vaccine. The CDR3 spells CSASRGWNQPQHF. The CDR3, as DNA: TGCAGTGCTAGCAGGGGTTGGAATCAGCCCCAGCATTTT.